The 3 T cell receptor beta chains given below trace back to one sample, sequenced in a study of blood T cell repertoires in COVID-19. Some clones are missing from TCRdb's copy, which holds only in-frame ones; the method was immunoSEQ multiplex PCR. The sample gives fewer than 120,000 clones, roughly 82% of which show up once; 16% is in the top ten. The sequencing sample was made of peripheral blood. These receptor sequences come from a woman aged 55 to 70 with acute or convalescent COVID-19.

The CDR3 nucleotides read TGTGCCACCAGTGATGGCGGGCTAGACAATGAGCAGTTCTTC. Encoded protein: CATSDGGLDNEQFF. The chain carries TRBV24-1 and TRBJ2-1; maybe TRBD2 (5 bases). CDR1 and CDR2 (germline): KGHDR, SFDVKD. The CDR3 is made up of 14 amino acids. V lost 3 bases to trimming and J lost 5 bases, with 10 bases between them.

This rearrangement joins TRBV27 to TRBJ2-7; D is unresolved. There are 14 residues in the CDR3. Germline CDR1 MNHEY, CDR2 SMNVEV (reference sequence). The germline V and J ends were trimmed by 6 bases and 2 bases, with 14 bases remaining between them. CDR3 protein: CASRPERRAYEQYF. For the CDR3, the DNA is TGTGCCAGCAGACCTGAGCGCCGGGCCTACGAGCAGTACTTC.

V gene TRBV30 combines with J gene TRBJ2-7, with TRBD1 matching 10 bases. With V trimmed by 1 base and J by 3 bases, 6 bases remained unmatched. Looked up from germline, CDR1 is GTSNPN and CDR2 is SVGIG (reference sequence). CDR3 length: 15 residues. The CDR3, as DNA: TGTGCCTGGAGTGACGCCGGGACAGGGGACTACGAGCAGTACTTC. Amino acids: CAWSDAGTGDYEQYF.